The sequence of this T cell receptor beta chain was determined in a study of OX40 agonist ivuxolimab in advanced cancers. Study context: As their treatment, patients were administered ivuxolimab, an agonistic anti-OX40 (CD134) antibody.

Study conclusions and caveats: Compared with CD4+, CD8+ T cells on average had more expanded clones. Dosing at 0.1 to 3.0 mg/kg was accompanied by clonal expansion of CD4+ and CD8+ blood T cells by week 6.

TCRdb keeps only in-frame clones here, not all; method: immunoSEQ multiplex PCR. The sample records around 60,000 clones, 65% to 80% being singletons. The CDR3 is made up of 12 amino acids. Germline loops: CDR1 MDHEN, CDR2 SYDVKM. The germline V and J ends were trimmed by 6 bases and 6 bases, with 9 bases remaining between them. As to this clone: Its matching antigen is unknown.

V usage is TRBV28 and J usage is TRBJ2-1, with D perhaps TRBD1 (6 bases). The source of this sequence is an adult with an advanced solid tumor such as melanoma, head and neck, liver or kidney cancer. The sequencing here drew on CD4+ or CD8+ T cells sorted from blood, taken in a trial of the OX40 agonist ivuxolimab. The CDR3 nucleotides are TGTGCCAGCAGAGGACAGACCAATGAGCAGTTCTTC. Translating it yields CASRGQTNEQFF.